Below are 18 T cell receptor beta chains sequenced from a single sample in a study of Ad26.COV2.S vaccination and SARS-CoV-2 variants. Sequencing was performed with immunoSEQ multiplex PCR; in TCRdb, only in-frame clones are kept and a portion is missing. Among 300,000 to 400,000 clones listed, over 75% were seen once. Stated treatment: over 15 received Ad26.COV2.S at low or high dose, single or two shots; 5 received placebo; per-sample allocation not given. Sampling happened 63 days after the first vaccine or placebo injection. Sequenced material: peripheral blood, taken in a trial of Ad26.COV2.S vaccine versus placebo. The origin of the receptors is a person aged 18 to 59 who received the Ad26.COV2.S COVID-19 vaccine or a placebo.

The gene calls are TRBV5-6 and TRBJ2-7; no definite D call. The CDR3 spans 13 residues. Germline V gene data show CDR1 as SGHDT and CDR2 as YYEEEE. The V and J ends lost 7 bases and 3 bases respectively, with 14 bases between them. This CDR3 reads CASPTARVYEQYF. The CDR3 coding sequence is TGTGCCAGCCCGACGGCCCGGGTCTACGAGCAGTACTTC.

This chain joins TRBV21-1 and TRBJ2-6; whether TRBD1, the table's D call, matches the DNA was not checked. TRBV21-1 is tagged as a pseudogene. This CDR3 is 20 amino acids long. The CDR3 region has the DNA TGTGCCAGCAGCACGACGGGTGGGACAGGGAATCACTCTGGGGCCAACGTCCTGACTTTC. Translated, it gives CASSTTGGTGNHSGANVLTF.

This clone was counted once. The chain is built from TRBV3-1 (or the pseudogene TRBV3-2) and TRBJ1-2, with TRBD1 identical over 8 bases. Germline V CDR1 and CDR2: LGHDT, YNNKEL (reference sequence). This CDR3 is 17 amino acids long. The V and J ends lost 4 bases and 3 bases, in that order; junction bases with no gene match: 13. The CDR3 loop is CASSLRQGRQSYYGYTF. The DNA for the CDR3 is TGTGCCAGCAGCCTTCGACAGGGGAGGCAATCTTACTATGGCTACACCTTC.

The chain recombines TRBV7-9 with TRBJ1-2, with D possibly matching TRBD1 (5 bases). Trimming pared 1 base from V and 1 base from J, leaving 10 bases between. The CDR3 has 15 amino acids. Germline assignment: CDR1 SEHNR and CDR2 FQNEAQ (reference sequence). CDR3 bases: TGTGCCAGCAGCTTAGAGGCAGGGAGTAACTATGGCTACACCTTC. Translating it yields CASSLEAGSNYGYTF.

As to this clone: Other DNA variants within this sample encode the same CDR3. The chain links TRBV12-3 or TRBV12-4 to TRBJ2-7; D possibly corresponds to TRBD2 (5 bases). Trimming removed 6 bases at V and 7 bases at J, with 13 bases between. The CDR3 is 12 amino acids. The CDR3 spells CASRQGPGEQYF. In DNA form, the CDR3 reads TGTGCCAGCAGACAAGGGCCGGGAGAGCAGTACTTC.

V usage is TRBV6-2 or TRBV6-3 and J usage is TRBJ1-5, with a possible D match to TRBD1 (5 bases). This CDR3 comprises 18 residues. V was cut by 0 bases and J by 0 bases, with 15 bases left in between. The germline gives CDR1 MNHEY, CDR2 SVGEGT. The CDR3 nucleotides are TGTGCCAGCAGTTACTCGAGCTCCGCCGGGGCTAGCAATCAGCCCCAGCATTTT. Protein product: CASSYSSSAGASNQPQHF.

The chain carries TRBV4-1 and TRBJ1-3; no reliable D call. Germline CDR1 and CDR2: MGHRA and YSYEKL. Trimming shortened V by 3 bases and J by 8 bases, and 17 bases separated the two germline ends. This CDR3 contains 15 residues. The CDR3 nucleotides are TGCGCCAGCAGCCAGGAGCCCCGCGGGAAGTACACCATATATTTT. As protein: CASSQEPRGKYTIYF.

CDR3 bases: TGTGCCACCAGTGATCCCGGTACGGATGAGCAGTTCTTC. Residues: CATSDPGTDEQFF. J is TRBJ2-1 and V is TRBV24-1, with D unclear. V was cut by 3 bases and J by 8 bases, with 10 bases left in between. CDR3 length equals 13 residues. Looked up from germline, CDR1 is KGHDR and CDR2 is SFDVKD.

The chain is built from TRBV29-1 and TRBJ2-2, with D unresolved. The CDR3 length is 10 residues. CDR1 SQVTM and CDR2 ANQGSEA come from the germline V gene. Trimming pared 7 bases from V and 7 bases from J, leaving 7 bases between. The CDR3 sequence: CSALGGELFF. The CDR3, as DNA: TGCAGCGCCCTCGGCGGGGAGCTGTTTTTT.

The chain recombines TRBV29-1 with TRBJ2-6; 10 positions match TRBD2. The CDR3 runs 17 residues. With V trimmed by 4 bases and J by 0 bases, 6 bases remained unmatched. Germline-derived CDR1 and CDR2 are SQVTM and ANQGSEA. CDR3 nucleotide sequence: TGCAGCGTTGGGTTAGCGGGGGGATCCTCTGGGGCCAACGTCCTGACTTTC. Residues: CSVGLAGGSSGANVLTF.

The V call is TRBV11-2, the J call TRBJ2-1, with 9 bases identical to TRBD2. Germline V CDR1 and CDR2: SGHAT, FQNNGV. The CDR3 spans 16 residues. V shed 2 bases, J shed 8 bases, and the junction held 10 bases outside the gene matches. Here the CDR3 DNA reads TGTGCCAGCAGCTTACGGCGGGGGGGCCTGATGGATGAGCAGTTCTTC. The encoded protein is CASSLRRGGLMDEQFF.

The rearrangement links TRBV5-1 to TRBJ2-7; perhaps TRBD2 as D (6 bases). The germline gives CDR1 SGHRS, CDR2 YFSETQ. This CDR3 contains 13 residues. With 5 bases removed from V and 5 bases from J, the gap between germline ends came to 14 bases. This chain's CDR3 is CASRIAGGNEQYF. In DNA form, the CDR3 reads TGCGCCAGCAGGATTGCTGGGGGGAACGAGCAGTACTTC.

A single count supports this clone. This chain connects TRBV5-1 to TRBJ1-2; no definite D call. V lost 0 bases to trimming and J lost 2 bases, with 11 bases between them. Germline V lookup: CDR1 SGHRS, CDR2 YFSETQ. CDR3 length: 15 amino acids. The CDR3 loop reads CASSLETATNYGYTF. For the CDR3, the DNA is TGCGCCAGCAGCTTGGAAACAGCCACCAACTATGGCTACACCTTC.

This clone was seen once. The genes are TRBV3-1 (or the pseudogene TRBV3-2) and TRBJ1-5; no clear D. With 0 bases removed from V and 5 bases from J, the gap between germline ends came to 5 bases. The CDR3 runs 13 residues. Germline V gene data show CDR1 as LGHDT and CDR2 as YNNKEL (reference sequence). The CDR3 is CASSQDSHQPQHF. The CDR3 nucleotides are TGTGCCAGCAGCCAAGACAGTCATCAGCCCCAGCATTTT.

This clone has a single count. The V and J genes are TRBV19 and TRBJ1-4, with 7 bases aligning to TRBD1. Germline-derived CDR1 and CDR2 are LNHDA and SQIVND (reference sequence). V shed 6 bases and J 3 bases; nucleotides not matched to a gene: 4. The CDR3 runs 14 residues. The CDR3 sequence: CASRTQGANEKLFF. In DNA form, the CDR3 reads TGTGCCAGTAGAACCCAGGGGGCTAATGAAAAACTGTTTTTT. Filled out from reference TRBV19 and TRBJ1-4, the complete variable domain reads DGGITQSPKYLFRKEGQNVTLSCEQNLNHDAMYWYRQDPGQGLRLIYYSQIVNDFQKGDIAEGYSVSREKKESFPLTVTSAQKNPTAFYLCASRTQGANEKLFFGSGTQLSVL.

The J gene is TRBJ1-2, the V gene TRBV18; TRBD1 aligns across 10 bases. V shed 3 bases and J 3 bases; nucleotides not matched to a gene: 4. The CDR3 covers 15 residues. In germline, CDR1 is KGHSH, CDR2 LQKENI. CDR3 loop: CASSPTTGGDYGYTF. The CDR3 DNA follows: TGTGCCAGCTCACCGACGACAGGGGGCGACTATGGCTACACCTTC.

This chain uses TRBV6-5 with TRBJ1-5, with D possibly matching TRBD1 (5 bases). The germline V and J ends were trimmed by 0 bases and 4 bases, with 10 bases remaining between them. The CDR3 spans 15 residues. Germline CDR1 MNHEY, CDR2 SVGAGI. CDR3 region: CASSYSVGDNQPQHF. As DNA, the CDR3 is TGTGCCAGCAGTTACTCGGTGGGGGATAATCAGCCCCAGCATTTT.

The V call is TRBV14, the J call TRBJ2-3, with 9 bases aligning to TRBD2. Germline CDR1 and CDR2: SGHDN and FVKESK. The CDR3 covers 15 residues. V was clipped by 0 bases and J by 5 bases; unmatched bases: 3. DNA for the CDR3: TGTGCCAGCAGCCAAGAGGCGGGGGGGCTAGATACGCAGTATTTT. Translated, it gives CASSQEAGGLDTQYF.